Listed here are 15 T cell receptor beta chains from one sample, sequenced in a study of cytomegalovirus exposure and HLA in healthy donors. The table came from immunoSEQ multiplex PCR; TCRdb's copy has only in-frame clones and leaves some out. Here the sample spans about 82,000 clones, 95% being singletons. The sequencing input was PBMCs. The receptors were sampled from a woman between 18 and 29 years old in good health and CMV-seronegative.

This rearrangement joins TRBV7-2 to TRBJ2-5, with a tentative D call TRBD1 (6 bases). Germline CDR1 SGHTA, CDR2 FQGNSA. Trimming cost V 3 bases and J 4 bases, with 6 bases left between them. The CDR3 is made up of 12 amino acids. Written as DNA, the CDR3 is TGTGCCAGCAGCTTCAGGGGAGAGACCCAGTACTTC. This sequence encodes CASSFRGETQYF.

The chain links TRBV19 to TRBJ1-2; D remains unclear. The CDR3 totals 14 residues. V shed 1 base and J shed 2 bases, with 8 bases lying between them. CDR1 and CDR2 from the germline V gene are LNHDA and SQIVND (reference sequence). The CDR3 protein is CASSIVNSNYGYTF. As DNA, the CDR3 is TGTGCCAGTAGTATAGTGAACTCCAACTATGGCTACACCTTC.

This clone appeared once. The V gene is TRBV15, the J gene TRBJ1-2; 7 nucleotides line up with TRBD1. The germline V gene encodes CDR1 LNHNV and CDR2 YYDKDF (reference sequence). V lost 3 bases to trimming and J lost 8 bases; unmatched junction nucleotides: 6. There are 13 residues in the CDR3. CDR3 DNA: TGTGCCACCAGCAGTTGGACAGGTTGGGGCTACACCTTC. This codes for CATSSWTGWGYTF.

The genes are TRBV27 and TRBJ1-2, with 7 bases that match TRBD1. V trimming: 5 bases; J trimming: 4 bases; junction bases outside the gene matches: 10. This CDR3 is 15 amino acids long. Germline loops: CDR1 MNHEY, CDR2 SMNVEV (reference sequence). As DNA, the CDR3 is TGTGCCAGCAGTCGCGGACAGGAACCCATCTATGGCTACACCTTC. Translation: CASSRGQEPIYGYTF.

This chain connects TRBV9 to TRBJ2-7; D may be TRBD2 (5 bases). V shed 4 bases and J shed 3 bases, with 17 bases lying between them. Germline V gene sequence: CDR1 SGDLS, CDR2 YYNGEE. CDR3 length: 15 amino acids. The CDR3 protein is CASSLAPTANYEQYF. For the CDR3, the DNA is TGTGCCAGCAGCCTAGCCCCCACAGCAAACTACGAGCAGTACTTC. Full variable domain (outside the CDR3, taken from reference TRBV9 and TRBJ2-7): DSGVTQTPKHLITATGQRVTLRCSPRSGDLSVYWYQQSLDQGLQFLIQYYNGEERAKGNILERFSAQQFPDLHSELNLSSLELGDSALYFCASSLAPTANYEQYFGPGTRLTVT.

The chain couples TRBV7-8 to TRBJ2-7; maybe TRBD2 (6 bases). Germline V CDR1 and CDR2: SGHVS, FQNEAQ. The CDR3 sequence is 16 residues long. V was cut by 4 bases and J by 6 bases, with 22 bases left in between. The DNA of the CDR3 is TGTGCCAGCAGCTCCCAGACTCATCCCCTCGGGGGCGAGCAGTACTTC. It is translated as CASSSQTHPLGGEQYF.

The V call is TRBV29-1, the J call TRBJ1-3, with D possibly TRBD1 on 5 matching bases. Trimming removed 6 bases at V and 0 bases at J, with 6 bases between. CDR3 length: 12 amino acids. Per germline, CDR1 SQVTM and CDR2 ANQGSEA. The DNA for the CDR3 is TGCAGCGTGGACACCTCTGGAAACACCATATATTTT. Translating it yields CSVDTSGNTIYF.

V and J are TRBV7-9 and TRBJ2-5, with 13 bases that match TRBD2. Losses at the gene ends were 3 bases for V and 5 bases for J; bases not matched to a gene: 12. The CDR3 has 18 residues. Germline CDR1 and CDR2: SEHNR and FQNEAQ (reference sequence). CDR3 protein: CASSFGLAGVGLVETQYF. CDR3 nucleotides: TGTGCCAGCAGCTTCGGACTAGCGGGAGTGGGTTTAGTGGAGACCCAGTACTTC.

This clone has only one observation. This chain connects TRBV27 to TRBJ2-3, with TRBD2 as a possible D gene (5 bases). Germline V CDR1 and CDR2: MNHEY, SMNVEV (reference sequence). The CDR3 sequence is 15 residues long. V lost 7 bases to trimming and J lost 2 bases, with 16 bases between them. The CDR3 coding sequence is TGTGCCAGCAACGGAGAGGGCTGGGACACAGATACGCAGTATTTT. Its protein is CASNGEGWDTDTQYF.

The chain is built from TRBV2 and TRBJ2-4; possibly TRBD2 for D (5 bases). Per germline, CDR1 SNHLY and CDR2 FYNNEI. The CDR3 contains 19 residues. V lost 4 bases and J lost 0, with 22 bases in between. For the CDR3, the DNA is TGTGCCAGCAGTGGTCTTAGCGCGTTAGACTTACTAGCCAAAAACATTCAGTACTTC. As protein: CASSGLSALDLLAKNIQYF.

This rearrangement joins TRBV7-2 to TRBJ2-3, with a tentative D call TRBD1 (7 bases). Germline lookup yields CDR1 SGHTA and CDR2 FQGNSA. The V gene lost 6 bases and the J gene lost 6 bases, with 19 bases spanning the gap. This CDR3 region has 15 residues. Here the CDR3 reads CASSSRRGRGDTQYF. DNA for the CDR3: TGTGCCAGCAGTTCTAGGAGGGGGCGCGGTGATACGCAGTATTTT.

This chain joins TRBV5-1 and TRBJ2-2, with a tentative D call TRBD2 (5 bases). The germline gives CDR1 SGHRS, CDR2 YFSETQ. This CDR3 is 17 amino acids long. V was clipped by 3 bases and J by 5 bases, with 20 bases between them. Here the CDR3 DNA reads TGCGCCAGCAGCTCCCGGACTTATGCGGAACCTACCGGGGAGCTGTTTTTT. Its translation: CASSSRTYAEPTGELFF.

V gene TRBV7-2 combines with J gene TRBJ2-5, with D tentatively TRBD2 (5 bases). From germline, CDR1 is SGHTA and CDR2 FQGNSA. The V and J ends lost 4 bases and 3 bases respectively, with 12 bases between them. The CDR3 covers 14 residues. CDR3 sequence reads: CASSSGTAKETQYF. The CDR3 bases are TGTGCCAGCAGCTCGGGAACGGCTAAAGAGACCCAGTACTTC.

This chain links TRBV29-1 with TRBJ1-1, with a weak D call TRBD1 (6 bases). V shed 5 bases and J shed 7 bases, with 29 bases lying between them. Germline V CDR1 and CDR2: SQVTM, ANQGSEA. CDR3 length: 17 amino acids. The DNA of the CDR3 is TGCAGCGTTCGGAACCGCAGGGGCTCCGCCTCGGCCAATGAAGCTTTCTTT. Its protein product is CSVRNRRGSASANEAFF.

The V and J genes are TRBV5-1 and TRBJ2-3; TRBD1 matches 8 bases. The V segment lost 4 bases and the J segment 1 base; nucleotides outside the gene matches: 8. CDR1 and CDR2 from the germline V gene are SGHRS and YFSETQ. The CDR3 has 16 residues. CDR3: CASSLIGQGGTDTQYF. The DNA of the CDR3 is TGCGCCAGCAGCCTCATCGGACAGGGAGGCACAGATACGCAGTATTTT.